Listed below are T cell receptor beta chains from one sample, sequenced in a study of T cell repertoires in cytomegalovirus infection. TCRdb reprocessed the reads with MiXCR, giving one entry per CDR3 protein. This sample carries nearly 650,000 distinct CDR3 sequences, approximately 25% of them seen once, and the ten largest clones take 8%. The sequenced material came from CD8+ T cells from PBMCs. Receptor source: a human donor in good health (CMV status not recorded). Some clones in this sample may be carry-over from other donors' samples. The CDR3 runs from the conserved cysteine through the conserved F or W. A D gene is named only where the DNA matches it firmly. A row's size may be missing; if present it is once, few, many or a size class.

D	size	V	J	DNA	CDR3
-	few	TRBV28	TRBJ2-1	TGTGCCAGCAGTTATGTCTATGAGCAGTTCTTC	CASSYVYEQFF
TRBD1	-	TRBV25-1	TRBJ2-7	TGTGCCAGCAGTGAAGGGACAGGGATTAACTACGAGCAGTACTTC	CASSEGTGINYEQYF
-	few	TRBV6-2/TRBV6-3	TRBJ2-6	TGTGCCAGCAGTTACGAGAGTCGTGGGGCCAACGTCCTGACTTTC	CASSYESRGANVLTF
-	few	TRBV3-1	TRBJ2-7	TGTGCCAGCAGCCCCACTTCCCAGTGGGGCTACGAGCAGTACTTC	CASSPTSQWGYEQYF
TRBD1	few	TRBV23-1	TRBJ1-6	TGCGCCAGCAGTCAATCGTGGGACAGGGGAATTAGCTCCTATAATTCACCCCTCCACTTT	CASSQSWDRGISSYNSPLHF
-	-	TRBV4-1	TRBJ1-1	TGCGCCAGCAGCCAAGATAATTACAGGGAGAACACTGAAGCTTTCTTT	CASSQDNYRENTEAFF
-	-	TRBV27	TRBJ2-1	TGTGCCAGCAGTTTCGTTTTTCCAGGGAGCAATGAGCAGTTCTTC	CASSFVFPGSNEQFF
TRBD1	many	TRBV28	TRBJ2-3	TGTGCCAGCAGTTTATGGGCCGGGACAGGGACGTTTTACAGCACAGATACGCAGTATTTT	CASSLWAGTGTFYSTDTQYF
-	-	TRBV2	TRBJ2-1	TGTGCCAGCAGTCCAGCGGACCGGTACAATGAGCAGTTCTTC	CASSPADRYNEQFF
TRBD2	-	TRBV4-1	TRBJ2-5	TGCGCCAGCAGCCAAGATAGAAGTAGCGGGACTCAAGAGACCCAGTACTTC	CASSQDRSSGTQETQYF
-	-	TRBV6-5	TRBJ1-2	TGTGCCAGCAGTTACGGAGGACTGGAATATGGCTACACCTTC	CASSYGGLEYGYTF
-	-	TRBV7-3	TRBJ1-1	TGTGCCAGCAGCTTAAGGGGTTCCGGAACCACTGAAGCTTTCTTT	CASSLRGSGTTEAFF
-	few	TRBV7-9	TRBJ2-2	TGTGCCAGCAGCTTAATGTCCGGGGAGCTGTTTTTT	CASSLMSGELFF
-	many	TRBV7-2	TRBJ1-1	TGTGCCAGCAGCTTAGCCCGGGACCGGGGTGAAGCTTTCTTT	CASSLARDRGEAFF
-	-	TRBV23-1	TRBJ1-4	TGCGCCAGCAGTCAATCTCGTGACTGCCCAACTAATGAAAAACTGTTTTTT	CASSQSRDCPTNEKLFF
TRBD2	few	TRBV6-2/TRBV6-3	TRBJ2-1	TGTGCCAGCAGTACACCTAGCGGGTTGAATGAGCAGTTCTTC	CASSTPSGLNEQFF
-	many	TRBV7-6	TRBJ1-1	TGTGCCAGCAGCCGCGGGGGTCTGGGATGGGCTGAAGCTTTCTTT	CASSRGGLGWAEAFF
TRBD2	few	TRBV28	TRBJ2-3	TGTGCCAGCTTCCCTCTAGCGGGGGGAAACAGGGGCACAGATACGCAGTATTTT	CASFPLAGGNRGTDTQYF
TRBD1	few	TRBV6-5	TRBJ2-2	TGTGCCAGCAGTCAGGGACAGAGCGGGGAGCTGTTTTTT	CASSQGQSGELFF
-	many	TRBV7-8	TRBJ2-3	TGTGCCAGCAGCTTAGGTTCCGGGGCAGATACGCAGTATTTT	CASSLGSGADTQYF
-	-	TRBV9	TRBJ2-1	TGTGCCAGCAGCGTAGAGGCAGGGGTTCATGAGCAGTTCTTC	CASSVEAGVHEQFF
TRBD1	many	TRBV7-2	TRBJ1-5	TGTGCCAGCAGCTTAGAGCGGGACAGCTATCAGCCCCAGCATTTT	CASSLERDSYQPQHF
-	many	TRBV7-6	TRBJ1-2	TGTGCCAGCAGCCCCGGCCCGGAGGTCTATGGCTACACCTTC	CASSPGPEVYGYTF
-	-	TRBV7-9	TRBJ1-2	TGTGTCAGCTTAACAGGGTATTATGGCTACACCTTC	CVSLTGYYGYTF
-	once	TRBV25-1	TRBJ2-6	TGTGCCAGCAGTGAATTCTTGAAAGGCGCCAACGTCCTGACTTTC	CASSEFLKGANVLTF
-	-	TRBV7-6	TRBJ2-5	TGTGCCAGCAGCATCCCCGGGGACGGCCACCAAGAGACCCAGTACTTC	CASSIPGDGHQETQYF
-	-	TRBV6-2/TRBV6-3	TRBJ2-5	TGTGCCAGCAGTCAACTAGTCAGAGAGACCCAGTACTTC	CASSQLVRETQYF
TRBD2	-	TRBV13	TRBJ2-5	TGTGCCAGCAGCTTCCGGGGTAGCGGGGCTCAAGAGACCCAGTACTTC	CASSFRGSGAQETQYF
-	few	TRBV29-1	TRBJ1-1	TGCAGCGTTGAAGGCGAGGGGGGGCGCAGGACTGAAGCTTTCTTT	CSVEGEGGRRTEAFF
TRBD1	few	TRBV5-5	TRBJ1-1	TGTGCCAGCAGCTTGGGCGACAGGGGAACAGCTTTCTTT	CASSLGDRGTAFF
-	-	TRBV4-3	TRBJ2-1	TGCGCCAGCAGCCAAGATTCGGGACGGACATCCTACAATGAGCAGTTCTTC	CASSQDSGRTSYNEQFF
-	few	TRBV7-6	TRBJ2-1	TGTGCCAGCAGCTTAGTAAAGGGAAATGAGCAGTTCTTC	CASSLVKGNEQFF
-	many	TRBV4-3	TRBJ1-1	TGCGCCAGCAGCCAAGCATCGGGGACTGAAGCTTTCTTT	CASSQASGTEAFF
-	few	TRBV2	TRBJ1-5	TGTGCCAGCAGCGGGGACACCGGGCAGCCCCAGCATTTT	CASSGDTGQPQHF
TRBD2	few	TRBV27	TRBJ2-1	TGTGCCAGCAGTTTATTAGCGGGGGGGCGGGCCAATGAGCAGTTCTTC	CASSLLAGGRANEQFF